The present TCR beta chain was sequenced within a study of blood T cell repertoires in COVID-19. Study background: Spain, Italy and the United States supplied samples that represented acute and convalescent COVID-19.

Original methodology: Reference gene primers were amplified, and this amplification served to estimate nucleated cell counts. Sequencing used immunoSEQ multiplex PCR; TCRdb keeps in-frame clones, though not all of them. For V, J and clone size, that table is used; D and trimming come from the DNA. The table includes 35,000 to 40,000 clones, roughly 74% detected once. Seattle enrolled patients during active infection and tracked them longitudinally. V shed 4 bases and J shed 3 bases, with 10 bases lying between them. The CDR3 is 13 amino acids. The germline gives CDR1 SGHRS, CDR2 YFSETQ. Sample: peripheral blood. This clonotype was sampled from a man aged 70-80 years with COVID-19, enrolled during active disease. This chain uses TRBV5-1 with TRBJ1-1; D not certain. The CDR3 nucleotides read TGCGCCAGCAGCCCCCGGTTGGACACTGAAGCTTTCTTT. This codes for CASSPRLDTEAFF.